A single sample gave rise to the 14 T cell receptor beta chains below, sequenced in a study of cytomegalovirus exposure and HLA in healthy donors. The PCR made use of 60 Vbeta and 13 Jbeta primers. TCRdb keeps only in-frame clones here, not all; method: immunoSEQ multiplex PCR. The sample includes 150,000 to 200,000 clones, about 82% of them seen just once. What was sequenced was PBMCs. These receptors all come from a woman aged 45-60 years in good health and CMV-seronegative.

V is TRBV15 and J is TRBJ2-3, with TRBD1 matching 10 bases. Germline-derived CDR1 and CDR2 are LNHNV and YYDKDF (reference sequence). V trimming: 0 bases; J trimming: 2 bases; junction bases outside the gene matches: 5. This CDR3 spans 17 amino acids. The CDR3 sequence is CATSRDGGTGVTDTQYF. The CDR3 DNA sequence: TGTGCCACCAGCAGAGATGGCGGGACAGGGGTCACAGATACGCAGTATTTT.

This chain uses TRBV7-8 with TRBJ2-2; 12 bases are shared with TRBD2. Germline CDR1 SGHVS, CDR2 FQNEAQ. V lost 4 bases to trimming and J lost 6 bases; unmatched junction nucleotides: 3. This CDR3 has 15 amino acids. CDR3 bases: TGTGCCAGCAGCTCAAGACTAGCGGGAGCCGGGGAGCTGTTTTTT. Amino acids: CASSSRLAGAGELFF.

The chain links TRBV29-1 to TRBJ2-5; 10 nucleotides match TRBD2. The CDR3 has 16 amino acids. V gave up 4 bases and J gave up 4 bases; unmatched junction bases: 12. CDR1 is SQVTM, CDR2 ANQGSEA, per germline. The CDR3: CSVVPAGGPTGETQYF. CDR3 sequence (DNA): TGCAGCGTTGTCCCAGCGGGAGGGCCGACGGGAGAGACCCAGTACTTC.

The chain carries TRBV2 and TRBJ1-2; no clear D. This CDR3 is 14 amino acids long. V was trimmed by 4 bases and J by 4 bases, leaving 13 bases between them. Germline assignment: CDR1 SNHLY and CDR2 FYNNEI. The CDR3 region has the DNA TGTGCCAGCAGTGTATCCCAAACTCCCTATGGCTACACCTTC. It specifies CASSVSQTPYGYTF.

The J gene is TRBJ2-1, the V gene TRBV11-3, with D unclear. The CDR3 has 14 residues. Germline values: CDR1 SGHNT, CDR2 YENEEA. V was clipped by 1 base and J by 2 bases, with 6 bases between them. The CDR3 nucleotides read TGTGCCAGCAGCTTAGGTGGGCCCTACAATGAGCAGTTCTTC. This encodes CASSLGGPYNEQFF. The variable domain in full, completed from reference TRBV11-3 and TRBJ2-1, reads EAGVVQSPRYKIIEKKQPVAFWCNPISGHNTLYWYLQNLGQGPELLIRYENEEAVDDSQLPKDRFSAERLKGVDSTLKIQPAELGDSAVYLCASSLGGPYNEQFFGPGTRLTVL.

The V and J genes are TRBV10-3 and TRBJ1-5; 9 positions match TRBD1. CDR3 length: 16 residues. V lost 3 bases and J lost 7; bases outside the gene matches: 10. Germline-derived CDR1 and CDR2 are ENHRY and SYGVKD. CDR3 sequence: CAISEGTGHMEQPQHF. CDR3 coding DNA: TGTGCCATCAGTGAAGGGACAGGGCACATGGAACAGCCCCAGCATTTT.

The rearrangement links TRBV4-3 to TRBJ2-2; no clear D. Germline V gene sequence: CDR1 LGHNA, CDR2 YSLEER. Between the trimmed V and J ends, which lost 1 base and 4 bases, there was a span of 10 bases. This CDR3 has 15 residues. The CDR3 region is CASSQVAVPTGELFF. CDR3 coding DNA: TGCGCCAGCAGCCAAGTGGCTGTTCCCACCGGGGAGCTGTTTTTT.

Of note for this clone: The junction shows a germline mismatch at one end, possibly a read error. The CDR3 loop is CSSSLARVLNTEAFF. The CDR3 bases are TGTTCCAGCAGCTTAGCGCGGGTGCTGAACACTGAAGCTTTCTTT. The chain couples TRBV7-9 to TRBJ1-1, with no clear D. The CDR3 is 15 amino acids. CDR1 is SEHNR, CDR2 FQNEAQ, per germline (reference sequence).

The CDR3 sequence is CASSQGEGQGRLEQFF. The CDR3 nucleotides read TGCGCCAGCAGCCAAGGCGAAGGCCAGGGGCGGCTTGAGCAGTTCTTC. This sequence joins TRBV4-3 and TRBJ2-1; weak D call: TRBD1 (6 bases). V dropped 1 base and J dropped 9 bases, with 19 bases sitting between them. Germline V CDR1 and CDR2: LGHNA, YSLEER. The CDR3 is 16 amino acids.

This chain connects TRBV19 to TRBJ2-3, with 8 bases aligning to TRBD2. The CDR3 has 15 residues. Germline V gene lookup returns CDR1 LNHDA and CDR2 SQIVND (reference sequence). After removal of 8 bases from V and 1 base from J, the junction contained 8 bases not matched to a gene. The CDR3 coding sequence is TGTGCCAGTCGCGCGATGACTAGCGGCACAGATACGCAGTATTTT. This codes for CASRAMTSGTDTQYF. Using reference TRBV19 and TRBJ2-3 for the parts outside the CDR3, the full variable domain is DGGITQSPKYLFRKEGQNVTLSCEQNLNHDAMYWYRQDPGQGLRLIYYSQIVNDFQKGDIAEGYSVSREKKESFPLTVTSAQKNPTAFYLCASRAMTSGTDTQYFGPGTRLTVL.

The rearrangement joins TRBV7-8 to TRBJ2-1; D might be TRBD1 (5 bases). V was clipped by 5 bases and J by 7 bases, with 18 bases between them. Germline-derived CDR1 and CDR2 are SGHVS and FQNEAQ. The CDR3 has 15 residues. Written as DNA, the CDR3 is TGTGCCAGCAGCACTGAACCAGGGTATAGGAATGAGCAGTTCTTC. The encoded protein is CASSTEPGYRNEQFF.

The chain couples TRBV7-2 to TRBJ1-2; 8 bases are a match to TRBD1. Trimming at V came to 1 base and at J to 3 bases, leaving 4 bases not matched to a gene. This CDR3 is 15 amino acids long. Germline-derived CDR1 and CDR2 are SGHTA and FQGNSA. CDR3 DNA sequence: TGTGCCAGCAGCTTAGAAAGGGGACAGGACTATGGCTACACCTTC. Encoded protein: CASSLERGQDYGYTF.

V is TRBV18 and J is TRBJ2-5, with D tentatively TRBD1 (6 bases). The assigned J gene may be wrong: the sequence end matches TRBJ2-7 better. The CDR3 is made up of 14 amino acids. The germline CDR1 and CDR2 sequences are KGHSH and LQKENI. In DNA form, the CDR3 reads TGTGCCAGCTCACCTTATACAGGGCCTAACGAGCAGTACTTC. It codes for CASSPYTGPNEQYF.

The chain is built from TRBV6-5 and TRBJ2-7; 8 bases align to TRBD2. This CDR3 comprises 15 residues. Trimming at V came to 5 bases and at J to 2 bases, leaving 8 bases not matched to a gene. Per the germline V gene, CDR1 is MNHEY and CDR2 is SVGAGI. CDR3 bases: TGTGCCAGCAGTATTACGGGAGGGGCCCCCTACGAGCAGTACTTC. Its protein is CASSITGGAPYEQYF.